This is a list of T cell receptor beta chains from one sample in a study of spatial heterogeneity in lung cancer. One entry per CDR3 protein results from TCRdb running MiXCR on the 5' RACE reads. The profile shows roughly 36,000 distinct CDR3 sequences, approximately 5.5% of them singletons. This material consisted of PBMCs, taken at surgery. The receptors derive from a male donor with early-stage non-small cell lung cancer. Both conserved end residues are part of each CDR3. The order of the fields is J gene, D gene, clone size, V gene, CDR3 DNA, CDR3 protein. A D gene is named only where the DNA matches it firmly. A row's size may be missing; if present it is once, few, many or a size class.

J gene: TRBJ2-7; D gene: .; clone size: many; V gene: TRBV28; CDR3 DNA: TGTGCCAGCAGTTTGTCAAGAAAAAGGACCTACGAGCAGTACTTC; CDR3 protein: CASSLSRKRTYEQYF
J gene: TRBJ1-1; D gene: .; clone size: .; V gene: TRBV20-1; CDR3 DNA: TGCAGTGCTAGAGCTGCTTTGACTGAAGCTTTCTTT; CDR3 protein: CSARAALTEAFF
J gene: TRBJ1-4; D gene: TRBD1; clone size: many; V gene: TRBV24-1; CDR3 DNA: TGTGCCACCAGTGACCCTAGGACAGGCGAGGATGAAAAACTGTTTTTT; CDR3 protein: CATSDPRTGEDEKLFF
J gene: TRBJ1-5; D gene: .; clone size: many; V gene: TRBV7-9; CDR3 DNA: TGTGCCAGCAGCTTAGCGGGGGGAGGGCCCCAGCATTTT; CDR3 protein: CASSLAGGGPQHF
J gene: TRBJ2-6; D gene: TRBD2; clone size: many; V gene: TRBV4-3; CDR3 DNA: TGCGCCAGCAGCCAAGACCAGGGAGGGCCCTACGTCCTGACTTTC; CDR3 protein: CASSQDQGGPYVLTF
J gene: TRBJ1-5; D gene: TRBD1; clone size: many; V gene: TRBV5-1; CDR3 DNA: TGCGCCAGCAGCGTTGCGACAGGGGACTTTAATGGAGAACGCAATCAGCCCCAGCATTTT; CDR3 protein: CASSVATGDFNGERNQPQHF
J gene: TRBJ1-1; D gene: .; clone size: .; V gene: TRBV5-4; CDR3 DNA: TGTGCCAGCAGCTTGGCCTTAGGGGGGCAAACTGAAGCTTTCTTT; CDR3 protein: CASSLALGGQTEAFF
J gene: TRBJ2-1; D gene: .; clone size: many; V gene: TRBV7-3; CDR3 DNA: TGTGCCAGCAGCTTAACTGGGGGCAATGAGCAGTTCTTC; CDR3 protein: CASSLTGGNEQFF
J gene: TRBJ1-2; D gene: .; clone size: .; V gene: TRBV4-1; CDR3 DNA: TGCGCCAGCAGCCAAGGGAGTAGGGGGGGCGGCTATGGCTACACCTTC; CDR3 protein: CASSQGSRGGGYGYTF
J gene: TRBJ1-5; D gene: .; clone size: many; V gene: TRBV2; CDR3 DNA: TGTGCCAGCAGCCTGACTCCACAGGTCCAGCATTTT; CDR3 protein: CASSLTPQVQHF
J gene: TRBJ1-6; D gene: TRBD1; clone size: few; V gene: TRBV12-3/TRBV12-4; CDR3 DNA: TGTGCCAGCACCGAGGACAGGTACAATTCACCCCTCCACTTT; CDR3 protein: CASTEDRYNSPLHF
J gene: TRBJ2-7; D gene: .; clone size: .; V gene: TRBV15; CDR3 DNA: TGTGCCACCAGCCTCGAGCAGTACTTC; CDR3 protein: CATSLEQYF
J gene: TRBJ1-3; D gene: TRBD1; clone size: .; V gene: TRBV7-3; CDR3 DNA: TGTGCCAGCAGCACCCGGACAGGGACAGGAAACACCATATATTTT; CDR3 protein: CASSTRTGTGNTIYF
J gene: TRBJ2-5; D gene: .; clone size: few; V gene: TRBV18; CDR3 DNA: TGTGCCAGCTCACCATCGCTGTACCAAGAGACCCAGTACTTC; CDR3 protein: CASSPSLYQETQYF
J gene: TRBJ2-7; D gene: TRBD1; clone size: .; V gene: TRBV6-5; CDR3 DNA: TGTGCCAGCAGCAGACAGGGCGACGCGGCGTTCGCCTACGAGCAGTACTTC; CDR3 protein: CASSRQGDAAFAYEQYF
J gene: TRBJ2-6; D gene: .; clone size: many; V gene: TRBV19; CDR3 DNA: TGTGCCAGTAGTATCTCTCCCCTCATCTCTGGGGCCAACGTCCTGACTTTC; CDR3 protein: CASSISPLISGANVLTF
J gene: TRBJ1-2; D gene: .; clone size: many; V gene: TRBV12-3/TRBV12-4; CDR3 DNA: TGTGCCAGCCAAAAACCGGGATGGACAGTCGCGTATGGCTACACCTTC; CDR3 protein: CASQKPGWTVAYGYTF
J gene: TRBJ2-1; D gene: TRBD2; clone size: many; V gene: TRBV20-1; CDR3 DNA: TGCAGTGCTAGTCCGGGGGGAAGGAGCAATGAGCAGTTCTTC; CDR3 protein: CSASPGGRSNEQFF